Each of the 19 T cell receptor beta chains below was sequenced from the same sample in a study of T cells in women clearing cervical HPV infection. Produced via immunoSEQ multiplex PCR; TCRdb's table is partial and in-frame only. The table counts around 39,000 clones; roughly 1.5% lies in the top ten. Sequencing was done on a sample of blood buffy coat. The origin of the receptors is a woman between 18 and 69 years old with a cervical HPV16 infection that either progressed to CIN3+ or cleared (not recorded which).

The DNA read from the CDR3 is TGTGCCAGCAGCCTTAGCGGGGGGGTCCAAGAGACG. Translating it yields CASSLSGGVQET. The whole CDR3 protein is CASSLSGGVQETQYF. This chain uses TRBV7-9 with TRBJ2-3, with TRBD2 matching 11 bases. The read halts 3 residues ahead of the CDR3 end, with the missing end drawn from the germline J gene. This CDR3 is 15 amino acids long. CDR1 is SEHNR, CDR2 FQNEAQ, per germline (reference sequence).

This chain's CDR3 is CASSPRMGGAEAFF. Partial CDR3 DNA: TGTGCCAGCTCACCCCGAATGGGGGGGGCTGAA. The chain uses TRBV18 and TRBJ1-1; D perhaps matches TRBD1 (5 bases). The sequenced fragment ends 3 residues before the CDR3 boundary, so the rest is inferred from the germline J gene. CDR1 KGHSH and CDR2 LQKENI come from the germline V gene. The V gene lost 3 bases and the J gene lost 6 bases, with 14 bases spanning the gap. CDR3 length equals 14 residues. Variable domain in full (rest from reference TRBV18 and TRBJ1-1): NAGVMQNPRHLVRRRGQEARLRCSPMKGHSHVYWYRQLPEEGLKFMVYLQKENIIDESGMPKERFSAEFPKEGPSILRIQQVVRGDSAAYFCASSPRMGGAEAFFGQGTRLTVV.

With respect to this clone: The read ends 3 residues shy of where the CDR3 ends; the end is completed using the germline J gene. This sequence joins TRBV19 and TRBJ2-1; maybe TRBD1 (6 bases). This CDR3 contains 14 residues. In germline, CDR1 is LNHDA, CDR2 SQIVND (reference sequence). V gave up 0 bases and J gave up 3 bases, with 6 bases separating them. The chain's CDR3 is CASSIDRGYNEQFF. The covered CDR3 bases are TGTGCCAGTAGTATAGACAGGGGCTACAATGAG. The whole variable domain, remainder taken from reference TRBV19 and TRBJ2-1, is DGGITQSPKYLFRKEGQNVTLSCEQNLNHDAMYWYRQDPGQGLRLIYYSQIVNDFQKGDIAEGYSVSREKKESFPLTVTSAQKNPTAFYLCASSIDRGYNEQFFGPGTRLTVL.

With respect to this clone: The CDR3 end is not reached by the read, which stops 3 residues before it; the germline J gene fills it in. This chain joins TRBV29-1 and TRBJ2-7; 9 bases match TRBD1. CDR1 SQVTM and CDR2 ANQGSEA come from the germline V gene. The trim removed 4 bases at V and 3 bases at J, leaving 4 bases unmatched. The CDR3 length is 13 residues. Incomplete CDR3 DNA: TGCAGCGTTGTTTGGGACAGGGACTACGAG. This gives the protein CSVVWDRDYE. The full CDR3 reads CSVVWDRDYEQYF.

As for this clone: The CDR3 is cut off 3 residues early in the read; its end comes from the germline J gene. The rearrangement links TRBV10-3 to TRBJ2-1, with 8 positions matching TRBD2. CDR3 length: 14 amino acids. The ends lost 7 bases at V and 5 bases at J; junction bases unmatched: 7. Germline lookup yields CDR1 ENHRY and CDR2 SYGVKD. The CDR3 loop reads CAIKDSGGDNEQFF. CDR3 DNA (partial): TGTGCCATCAAGGACTCCGGGGGGGACAATGAG.

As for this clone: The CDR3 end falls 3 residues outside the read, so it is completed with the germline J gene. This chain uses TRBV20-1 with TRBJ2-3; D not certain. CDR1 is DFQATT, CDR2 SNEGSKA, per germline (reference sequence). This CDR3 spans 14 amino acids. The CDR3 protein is CSARDHNSNQPQYF. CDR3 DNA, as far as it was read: TGCAGTGCTAGAGATCACAATAGCAATCAGCCG.

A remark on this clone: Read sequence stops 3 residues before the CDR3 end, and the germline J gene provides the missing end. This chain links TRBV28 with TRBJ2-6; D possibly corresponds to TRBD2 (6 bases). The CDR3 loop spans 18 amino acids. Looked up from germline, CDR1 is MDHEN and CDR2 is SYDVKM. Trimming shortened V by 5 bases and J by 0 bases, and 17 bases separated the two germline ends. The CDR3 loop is CASSGGALRASGANVLTF. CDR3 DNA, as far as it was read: TGTGCCAGCAGTGGCGGGGCCCTACGTGCCTCTGGGGCCAACGTC.

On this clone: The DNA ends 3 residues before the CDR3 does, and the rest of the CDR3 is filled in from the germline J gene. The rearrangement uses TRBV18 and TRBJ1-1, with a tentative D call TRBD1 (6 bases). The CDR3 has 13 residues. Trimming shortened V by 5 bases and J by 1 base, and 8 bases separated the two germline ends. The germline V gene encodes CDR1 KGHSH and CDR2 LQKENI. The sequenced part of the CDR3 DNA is TGTGCCAGCTCATCGGACAGGAACACTGAA. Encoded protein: CASSSDRNTE. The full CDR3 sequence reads CASSSDRNTEAFF.

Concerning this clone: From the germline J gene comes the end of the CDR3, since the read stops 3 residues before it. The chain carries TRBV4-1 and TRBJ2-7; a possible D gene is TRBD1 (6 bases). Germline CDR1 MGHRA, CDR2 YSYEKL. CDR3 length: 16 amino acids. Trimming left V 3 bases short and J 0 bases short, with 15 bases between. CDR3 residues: CASSQVWTDSSYEQYF. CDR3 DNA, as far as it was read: TGCGCCAGCAGCCAGGTTTGGACAGACAGCTCCTACGAG.

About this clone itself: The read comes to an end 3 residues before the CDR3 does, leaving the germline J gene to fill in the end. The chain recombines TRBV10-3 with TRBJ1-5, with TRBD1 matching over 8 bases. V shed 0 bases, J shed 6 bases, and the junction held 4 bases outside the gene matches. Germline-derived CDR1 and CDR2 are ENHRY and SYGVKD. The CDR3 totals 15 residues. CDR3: CAISESQGARQPQHF. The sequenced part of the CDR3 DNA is TGTGCCATCAGTGAGTCCCAGGGGGCGCGTCAGCCC.

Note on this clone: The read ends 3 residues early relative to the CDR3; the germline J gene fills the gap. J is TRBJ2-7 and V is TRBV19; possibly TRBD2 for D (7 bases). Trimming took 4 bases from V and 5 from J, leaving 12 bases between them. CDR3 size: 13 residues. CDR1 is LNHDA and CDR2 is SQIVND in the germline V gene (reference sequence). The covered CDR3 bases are TGTGCCAGTAGTACGCGGGGGCAAGACGAG. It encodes CASSTRGQDE. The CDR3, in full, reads CASSTRGQDEQYF.

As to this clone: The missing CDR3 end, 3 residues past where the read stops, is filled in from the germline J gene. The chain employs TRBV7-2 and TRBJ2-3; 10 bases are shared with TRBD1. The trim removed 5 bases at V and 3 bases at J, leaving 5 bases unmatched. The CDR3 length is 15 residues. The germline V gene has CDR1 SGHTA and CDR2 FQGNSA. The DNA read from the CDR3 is TGTGCCAGCAGCACCGACAGGGGGCGAACAGATACG. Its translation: CASSTDRGRTDT. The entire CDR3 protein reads CASSTDRGRTDTQYF.

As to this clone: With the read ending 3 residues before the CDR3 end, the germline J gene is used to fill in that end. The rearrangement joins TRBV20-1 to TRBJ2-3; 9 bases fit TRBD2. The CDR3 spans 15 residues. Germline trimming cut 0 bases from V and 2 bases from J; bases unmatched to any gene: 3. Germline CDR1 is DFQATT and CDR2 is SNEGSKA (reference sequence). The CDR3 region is CSARDSGGPTDTQYF. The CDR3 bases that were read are TGCAGTGCTAGAGATAGCGGGGGACCCACAGATACG.

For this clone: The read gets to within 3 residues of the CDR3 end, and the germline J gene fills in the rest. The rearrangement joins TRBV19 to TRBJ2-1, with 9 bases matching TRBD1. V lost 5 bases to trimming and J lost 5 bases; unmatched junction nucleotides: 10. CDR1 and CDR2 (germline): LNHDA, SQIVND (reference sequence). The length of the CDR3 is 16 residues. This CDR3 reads CASSGGTGLFDNEQFF. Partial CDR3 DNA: TGTGCCAGTAGTGGGGGGACAGGGTTGTTTGACAATGAG. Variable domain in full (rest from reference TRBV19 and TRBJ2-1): DGGITQSPKYLFRKEGQNVTLSCEQNLNHDAMYWYRQDPGQGLRLIYYSQIVNDFQKGDIAEGYSVSREKKESFPLTVTSAQKNPTAFYLCASSGGTGLFDNEQFFGPGTRLTVL.

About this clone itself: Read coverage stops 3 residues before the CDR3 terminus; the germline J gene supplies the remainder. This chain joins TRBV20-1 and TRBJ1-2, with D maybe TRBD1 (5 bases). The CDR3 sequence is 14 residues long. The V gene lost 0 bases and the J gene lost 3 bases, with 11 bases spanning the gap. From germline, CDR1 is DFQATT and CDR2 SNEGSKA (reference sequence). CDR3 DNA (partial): TGCAGTGCTAGAGAGTGGGGGGAGGACTATGGC. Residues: CSAREWGEDYG. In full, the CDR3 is CSAREWGEDYGYTF.

Incomplete CDR3 DNA: TGTGCCAGCAGCTTGGGCCGGCAGGGGATTGAAAAG. It specifies CASSLGRQGIEK. The full CDR3 is CASSLGRQGIEKLFF. V gene TRBV5-4 combines with J gene TRBJ2-2, with a tentative D call TRBD1 (6 bases). The read ends 3 residues early relative to the CDR3; the germline J gene fills the gap. Germline CDR1 SGHNT, CDR2 YYREEE (reference sequence). The CDR3 covers 15 residues. Combining the CDR3 with reference TRBV5-4 and TRBJ2-2 gives the whole variable domain ETGVTQSPTHLIKTRGQQVTLRCSSQSGHNTVSWYQQALGQGPQFIFQYYREEENGRGNFPPRFSGLQFPNYSSELNVNALELDDSALYLCASSLGRQGIEKLFFGEGSRLTVL.

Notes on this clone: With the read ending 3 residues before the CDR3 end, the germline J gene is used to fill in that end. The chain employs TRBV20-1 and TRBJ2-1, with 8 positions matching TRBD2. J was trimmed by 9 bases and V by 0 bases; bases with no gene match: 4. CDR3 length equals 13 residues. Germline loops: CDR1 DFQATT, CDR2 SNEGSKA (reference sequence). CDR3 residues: CSARDVTSVEQFF. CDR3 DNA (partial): TGCAGTGCTAGAGATGTGACTAGCGTTGAG.

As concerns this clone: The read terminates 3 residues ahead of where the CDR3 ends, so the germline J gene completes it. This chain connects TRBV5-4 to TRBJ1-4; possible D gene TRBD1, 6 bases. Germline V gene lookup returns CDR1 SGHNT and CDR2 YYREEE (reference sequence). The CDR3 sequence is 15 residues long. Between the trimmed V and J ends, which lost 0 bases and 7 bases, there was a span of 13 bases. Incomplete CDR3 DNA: TGTGCCAGCAGCTTGGGCCGGCAGGGGATTGAAAAA. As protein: CASSLGRQGIEK. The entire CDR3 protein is CASSLGRQGIEKLFF.

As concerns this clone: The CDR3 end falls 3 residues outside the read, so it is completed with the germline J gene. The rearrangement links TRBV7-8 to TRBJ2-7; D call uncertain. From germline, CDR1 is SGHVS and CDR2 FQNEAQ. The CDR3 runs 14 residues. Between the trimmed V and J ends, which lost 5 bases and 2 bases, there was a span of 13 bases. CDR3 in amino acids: CASSDKLDTYEQYF. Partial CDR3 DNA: TGTGCCAGCAGCGATAAACTCGACACCTACGAG.